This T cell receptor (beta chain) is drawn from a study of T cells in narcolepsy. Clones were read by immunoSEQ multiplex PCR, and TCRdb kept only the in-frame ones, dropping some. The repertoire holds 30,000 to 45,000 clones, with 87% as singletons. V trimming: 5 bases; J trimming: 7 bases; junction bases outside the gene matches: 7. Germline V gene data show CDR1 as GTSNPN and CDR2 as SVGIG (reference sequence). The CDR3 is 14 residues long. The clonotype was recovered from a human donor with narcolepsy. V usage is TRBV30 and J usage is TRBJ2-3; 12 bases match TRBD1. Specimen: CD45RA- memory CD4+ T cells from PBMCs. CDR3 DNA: TGTGCCTGGGGGACAGGGGGCAACGTAAATACGCAGTATTTT. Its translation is CAWGTGGNVNTQYF.